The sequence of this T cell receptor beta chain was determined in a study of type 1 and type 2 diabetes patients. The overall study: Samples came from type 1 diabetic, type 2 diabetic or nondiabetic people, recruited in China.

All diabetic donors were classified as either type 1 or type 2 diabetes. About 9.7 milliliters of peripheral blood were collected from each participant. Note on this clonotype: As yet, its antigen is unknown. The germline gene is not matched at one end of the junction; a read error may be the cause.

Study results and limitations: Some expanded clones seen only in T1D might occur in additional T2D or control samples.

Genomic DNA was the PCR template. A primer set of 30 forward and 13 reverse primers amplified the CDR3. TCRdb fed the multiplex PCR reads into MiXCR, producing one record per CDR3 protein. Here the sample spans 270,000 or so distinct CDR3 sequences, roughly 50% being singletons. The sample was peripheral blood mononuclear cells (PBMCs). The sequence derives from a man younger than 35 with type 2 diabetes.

The CDR3 DNA sequence: TGTGCCATCAGTGAGTTTCGGACAGGGACCTACGAGCAGTACTTC. It codes for CAISEFRTGTYEQYF. The rearrangement uses TRBV12-3 or TRBV12-4 and TRBJ2-7; TRBD1 matches at 8 bases. The CDR3 sequence is 15 residues long.